This TCR beta chain was identified during a study of shared T cell receptors in the human thymus. Libraries were prepared by immunoSEQ multiplex PCR; TCRdb keeps only in-frame clonotypes and omits some of them. This table has 700,000 to 750,000 clones, 80% to 90% appearing once. V shed 4 bases and J shed 3 bases, with 13 bases lying between them. The CDR3 has 15 residues. The data also belong to a second study, concerning human thymus T cells. Per that paper: Obtained as resections during corrective heart surgery, the thymus tissue was then studied. Use of V and J genes seemed skewed within the thymic and blood repertoires. The related literature has documented a marked overlap of thymic repertoires among unrelated individuals.

The TCR was taken from a girl under three years old with a congenital heart defect. Sequencing input: thymocytes. V is TRBV23-1 and J is TRBJ1-5; D may be TRBD1 (5 bases). TRBV23-1 is given ORF status, its function remaining uncertain. The CDR3 sequence is CASSRDCLPNQPQHF. CDR3 nucleotide sequence: TGCGCCAGCAGTCGGGACTGCTTGCCCAATCAGCCCCAGCATTTT.